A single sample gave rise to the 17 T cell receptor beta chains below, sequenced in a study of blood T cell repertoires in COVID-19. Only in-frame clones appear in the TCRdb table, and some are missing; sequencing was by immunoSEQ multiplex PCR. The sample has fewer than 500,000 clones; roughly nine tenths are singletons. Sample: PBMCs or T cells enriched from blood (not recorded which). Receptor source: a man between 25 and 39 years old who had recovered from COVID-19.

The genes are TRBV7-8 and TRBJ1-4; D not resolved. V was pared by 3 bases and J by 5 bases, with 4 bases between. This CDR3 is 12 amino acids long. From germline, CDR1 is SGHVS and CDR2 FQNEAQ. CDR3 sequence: CASSLLNEKLFF. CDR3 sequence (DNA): TGTGCCAGCAGCTTGCTAAATGAAAAACTGTTTTTT.

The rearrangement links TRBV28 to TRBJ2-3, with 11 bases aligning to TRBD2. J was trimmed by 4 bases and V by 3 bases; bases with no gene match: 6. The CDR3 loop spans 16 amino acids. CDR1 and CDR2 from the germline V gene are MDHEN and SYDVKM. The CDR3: CASSLIVAGGADTQYF. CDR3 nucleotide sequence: TGTGCCAGCAGTTTGATTGTAGCGGGAGGGGCAGATACGCAGTATTTT.

CDR3: CASSAGEGLNEKLFF. For the CDR3, the DNA is TGTGCCAGTAGTGCCGGGGAGGGCCTTAATGAAAAACTGTTTTTT. The rearrangement links TRBV19 to TRBJ1-4; D ambiguous. The CDR3 is made up of 15 amino acids. Deletions cut 5 bases from V and 4 bases from J, with 14 bases between. Germline V gene data show CDR1 as LNHDA and CDR2 as SQIVND (reference sequence).

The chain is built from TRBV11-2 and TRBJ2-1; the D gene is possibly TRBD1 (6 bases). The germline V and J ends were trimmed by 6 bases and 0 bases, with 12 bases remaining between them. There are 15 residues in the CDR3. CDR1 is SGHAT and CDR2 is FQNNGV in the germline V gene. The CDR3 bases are TGTGCCAGCAGTGGACAGCCCGGCTCCTACAATGAGCAGTTCTTC. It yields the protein CASSGQPGSYNEQFF.

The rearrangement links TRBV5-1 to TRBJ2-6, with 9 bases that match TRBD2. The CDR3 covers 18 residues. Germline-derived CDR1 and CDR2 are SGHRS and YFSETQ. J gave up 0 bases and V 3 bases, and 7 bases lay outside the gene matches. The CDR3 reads CASSSTAGGYSGANVLTF. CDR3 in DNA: TGCGCCAGCAGCTCCACCGCGGGGGGGTACTCTGGGGCCAACGTCCTGACTTTC.

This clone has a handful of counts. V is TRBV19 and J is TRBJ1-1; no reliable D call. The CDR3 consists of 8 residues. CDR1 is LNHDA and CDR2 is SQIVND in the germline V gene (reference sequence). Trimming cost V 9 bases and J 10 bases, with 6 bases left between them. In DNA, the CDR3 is TGTGCCAGCCAGTCAGCTTTCTTT. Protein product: CASQSAFF.

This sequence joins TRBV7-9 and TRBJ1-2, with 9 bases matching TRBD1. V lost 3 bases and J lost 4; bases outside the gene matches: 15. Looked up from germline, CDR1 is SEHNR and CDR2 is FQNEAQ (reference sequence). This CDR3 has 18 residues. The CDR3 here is CASSFVPGQGPGGYGYTF. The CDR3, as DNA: TGTGCCAGCAGCTTTGTTCCGGGACAGGGACCCGGGGGCTATGGCTACACCTTC. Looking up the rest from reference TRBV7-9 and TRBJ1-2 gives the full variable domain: DTGVSQNPRHKITKRGQNVTFRCDPISEHNRLYWYRQTLGQGPEFLTYFQNEAQLEKSRLLSDRFSAERPKGSFSTLEIQRTEQGDSAMYLCASSFVPGQGPGGYGYTFGSGTRLTVV.

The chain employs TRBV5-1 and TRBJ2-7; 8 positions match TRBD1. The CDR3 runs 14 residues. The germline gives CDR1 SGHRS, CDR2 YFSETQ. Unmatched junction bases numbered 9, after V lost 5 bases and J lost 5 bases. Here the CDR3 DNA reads TGCGCCAGCAGTTTCGGACAGGGCAACAACGAGCAGTACTTC. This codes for CASSFGQGNNEQYF.

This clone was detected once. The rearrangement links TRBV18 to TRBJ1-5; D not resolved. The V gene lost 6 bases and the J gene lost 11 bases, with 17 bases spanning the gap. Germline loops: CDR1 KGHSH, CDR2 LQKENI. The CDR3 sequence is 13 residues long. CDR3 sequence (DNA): TGTGCCAGCTCCCAGAACGATAAAGTGGCCCAGCATTTT. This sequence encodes CASSQNDKVAQHF.

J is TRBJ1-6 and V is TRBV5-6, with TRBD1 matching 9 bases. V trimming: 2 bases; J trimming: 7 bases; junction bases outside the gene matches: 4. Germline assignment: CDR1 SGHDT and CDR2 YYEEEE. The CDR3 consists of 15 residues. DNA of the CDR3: TGTGCCAGCAGCTTAGGGGACAGGGAAAATTCACCCCTCCACTTT. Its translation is CASSLGDRENSPLHF.

CDR3 sequence: CASSQTGVDNQPQHF. The CDR3 DNA sequence: TGTGCCAGCAGCCAAACAGGGGTTGACAATCAGCCCCAGCATTTT. The chain has TRBV7-9 and TRBJ1-5, with 7 bases lining up with TRBD1. V lost 5 bases and J lost 3; bases outside the gene matches: 7. CDR1 SEHNR and CDR2 FQNEAQ come from the germline V gene (reference sequence). The CDR3 loop spans 15 amino acids.

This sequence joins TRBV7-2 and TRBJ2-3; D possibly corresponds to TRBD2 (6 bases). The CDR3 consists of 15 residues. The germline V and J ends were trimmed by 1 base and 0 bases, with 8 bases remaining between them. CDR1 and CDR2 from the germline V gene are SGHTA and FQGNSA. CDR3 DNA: TGTGCCAGCAGCTTAGAGGGGACTAGCACAGATACGCAGTATTTT. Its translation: CASSLEGTSTDTQYF.

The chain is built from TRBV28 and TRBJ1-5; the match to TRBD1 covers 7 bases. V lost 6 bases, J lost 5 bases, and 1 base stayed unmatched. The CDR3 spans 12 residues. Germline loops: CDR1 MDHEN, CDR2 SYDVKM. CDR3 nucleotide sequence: TGTGCCAGCAGGACAGGGCATCAGCCCCAGCATTTT. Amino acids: CASRTGHQPQHF.

The DNA for the CDR3 is TGTGCCTGGAGTGTAGGGCTAGCGACCACAGATACGCAGTATTTT. It codes for CAWSVGLATTDTQYF. The V gene is TRBV30, the J gene TRBJ2-3, with D possibly matching TRBD2 (6 bases). Trimming took 0 bases from V and 2 from J, leaving 12 bases between them. Germline V lookup: CDR1 GTSNPN, CDR2 SVGIG (reference sequence). This CDR3 comprises 15 residues.

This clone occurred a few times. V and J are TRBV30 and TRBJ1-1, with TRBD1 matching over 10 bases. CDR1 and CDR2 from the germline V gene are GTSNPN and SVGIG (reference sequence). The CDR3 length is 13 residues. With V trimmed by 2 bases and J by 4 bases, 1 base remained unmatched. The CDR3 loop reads CAWSRTGGTEAFF. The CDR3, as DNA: TGTGCCTGGAGTAGGACAGGGGGCACTGAAGCTTTCTTT.

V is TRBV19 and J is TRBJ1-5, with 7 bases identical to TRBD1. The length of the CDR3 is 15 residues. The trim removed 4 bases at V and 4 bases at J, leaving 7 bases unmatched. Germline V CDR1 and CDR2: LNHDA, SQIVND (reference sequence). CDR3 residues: CASSTADRRNQPQHF. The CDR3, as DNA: TGTGCCAGTAGTACCGCGGACAGGAGGAATCAGCCCCAGCATTTT.

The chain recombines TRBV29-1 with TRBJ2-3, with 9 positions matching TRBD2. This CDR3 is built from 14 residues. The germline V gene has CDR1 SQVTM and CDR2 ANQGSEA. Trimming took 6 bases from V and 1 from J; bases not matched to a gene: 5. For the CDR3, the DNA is TGCAGCGTCAAACTAGCGGGTGGCACAGATACGCAGTATTTT. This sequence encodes CSVKLAGGTDTQYF.